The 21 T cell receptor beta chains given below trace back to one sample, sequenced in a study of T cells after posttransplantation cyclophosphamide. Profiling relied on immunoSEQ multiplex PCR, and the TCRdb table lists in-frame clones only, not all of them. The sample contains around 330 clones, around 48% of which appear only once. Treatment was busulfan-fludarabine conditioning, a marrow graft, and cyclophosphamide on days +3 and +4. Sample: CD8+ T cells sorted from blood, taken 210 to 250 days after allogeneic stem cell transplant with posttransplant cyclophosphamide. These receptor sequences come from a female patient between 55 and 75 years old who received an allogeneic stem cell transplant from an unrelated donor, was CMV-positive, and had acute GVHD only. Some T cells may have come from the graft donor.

Here the CDR3 DNA reads TGTGCCAGCAGCTGGGGGTATAACAGGGCCGACATGAACACTGAAGCTTTCTTT. Translating gives CASSWGYNRADMNTEAFF. The rearrangement joins TRBV11-1 to TRBJ1-1; tentatively, D is TRBD1 (6 bases). The germline gives CDR1 SGHAT, CDR2 FQDESV (reference sequence). The CDR3 sequence is 18 residues long. V lost 4 bases and J lost 0, with 21 bases in between.

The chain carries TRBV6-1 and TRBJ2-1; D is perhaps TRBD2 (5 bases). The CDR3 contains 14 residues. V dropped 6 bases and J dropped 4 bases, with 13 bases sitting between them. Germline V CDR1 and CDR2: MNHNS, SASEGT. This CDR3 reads CASSKPGGYNEQFF. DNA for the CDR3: TGTGCCAGCAGCAAGCCAGGAGGATACAATGAGCAGTTCTTC.

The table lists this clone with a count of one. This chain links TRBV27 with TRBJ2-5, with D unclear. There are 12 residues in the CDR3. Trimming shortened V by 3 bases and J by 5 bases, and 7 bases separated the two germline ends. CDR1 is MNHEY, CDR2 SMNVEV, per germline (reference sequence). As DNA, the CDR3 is TGTGCCAGCAGTTTTGATGCGGAGACCCAGTACTTC. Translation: CASSFDAETQYF.

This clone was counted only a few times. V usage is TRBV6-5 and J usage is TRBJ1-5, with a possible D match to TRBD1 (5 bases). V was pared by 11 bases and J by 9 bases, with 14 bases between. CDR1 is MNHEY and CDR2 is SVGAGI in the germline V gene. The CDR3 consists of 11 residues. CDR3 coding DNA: TGTGCCGGGGGGGATAGCGCGCCCCAGCATTTT. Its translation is CAGGDSAPQHF.

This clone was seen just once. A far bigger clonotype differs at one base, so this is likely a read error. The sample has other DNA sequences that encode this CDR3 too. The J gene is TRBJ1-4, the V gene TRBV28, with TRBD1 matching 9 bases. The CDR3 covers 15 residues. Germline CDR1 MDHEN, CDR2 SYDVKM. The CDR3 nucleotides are TGTGCCATCAGTTCCCTGACAGGGGGAGAGGAAAAACTGTTTTTT. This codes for CAISSLTGGEEKLFF.

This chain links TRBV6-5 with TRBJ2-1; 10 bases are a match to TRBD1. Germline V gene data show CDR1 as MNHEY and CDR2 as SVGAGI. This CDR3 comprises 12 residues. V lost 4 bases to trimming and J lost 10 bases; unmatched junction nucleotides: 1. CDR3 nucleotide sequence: TGTGCCAGCAGTTCGACAGGGGGCGAGCAGTTCTTC. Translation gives CASSSTGGEQFF.

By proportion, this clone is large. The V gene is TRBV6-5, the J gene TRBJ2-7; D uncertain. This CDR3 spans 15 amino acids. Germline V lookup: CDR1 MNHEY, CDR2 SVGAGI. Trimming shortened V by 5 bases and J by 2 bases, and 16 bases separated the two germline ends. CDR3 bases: TGTGCCAGCAGTCACAATCTGGGCCAAACCTACGAGCAGTACTTC. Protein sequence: CASSHNLGQTYEQYF.

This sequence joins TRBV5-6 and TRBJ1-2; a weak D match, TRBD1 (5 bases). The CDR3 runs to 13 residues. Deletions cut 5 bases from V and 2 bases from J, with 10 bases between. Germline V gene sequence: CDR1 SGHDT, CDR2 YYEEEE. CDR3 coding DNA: TGTGCCAGCAGTTACAGGAAAAACTATGGCTACACCTTC. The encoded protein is CASSYRKNYGYTF.

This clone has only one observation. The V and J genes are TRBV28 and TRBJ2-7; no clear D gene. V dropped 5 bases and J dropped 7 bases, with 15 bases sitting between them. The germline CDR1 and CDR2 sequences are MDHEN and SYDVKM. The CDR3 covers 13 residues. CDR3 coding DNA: TGTGCCAGCAGTCAAGTCCTAGTGAGGGAGCAGTACTTC. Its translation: CASSQVLVREQYF.

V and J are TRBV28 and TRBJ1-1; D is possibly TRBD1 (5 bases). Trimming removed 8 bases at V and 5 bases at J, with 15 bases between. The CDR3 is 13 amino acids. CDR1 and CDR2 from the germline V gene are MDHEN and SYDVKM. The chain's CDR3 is CASFDGRGTEAFF. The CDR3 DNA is TGTGCCAGCTTTGACGGGAGGGGAACTGAAGCTTTCTTT.

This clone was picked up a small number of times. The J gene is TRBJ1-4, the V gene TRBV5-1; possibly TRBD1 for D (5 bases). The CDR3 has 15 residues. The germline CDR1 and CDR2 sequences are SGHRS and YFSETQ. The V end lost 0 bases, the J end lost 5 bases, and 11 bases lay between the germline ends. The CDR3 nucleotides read TGCGCCAGCAGCTTGGAAGGGGCTCCGAATGAAAAACTGTTTTTT. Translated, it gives CASSLEGAPNEKLFF.

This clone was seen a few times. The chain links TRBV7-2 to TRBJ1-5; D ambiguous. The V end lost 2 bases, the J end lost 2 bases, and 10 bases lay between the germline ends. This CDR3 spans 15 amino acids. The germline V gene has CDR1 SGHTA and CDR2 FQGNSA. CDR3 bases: TGTGCCAGCAGCTTAAGCCCTGAGGGCAATCAGCCCCAGCATTTT. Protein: CASSLSPEGNQPQHF.

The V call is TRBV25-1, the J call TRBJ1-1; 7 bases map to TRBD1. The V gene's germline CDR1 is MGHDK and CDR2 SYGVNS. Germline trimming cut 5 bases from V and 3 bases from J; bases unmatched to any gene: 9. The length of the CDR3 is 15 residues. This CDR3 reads CASSLQLTGYTEAFF. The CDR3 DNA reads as TGTGCCAGCAGTTTACAACTGACAGGGTACACTGAAGCTTTCTTT.

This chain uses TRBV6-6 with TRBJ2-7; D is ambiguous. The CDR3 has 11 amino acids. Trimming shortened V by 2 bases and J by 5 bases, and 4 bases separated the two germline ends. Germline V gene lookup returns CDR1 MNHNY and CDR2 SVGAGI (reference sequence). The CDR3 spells CASSYPDEQYF. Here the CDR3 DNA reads TGTGCCAGCAGTTACCCGGACGAGCAGTACTTC.

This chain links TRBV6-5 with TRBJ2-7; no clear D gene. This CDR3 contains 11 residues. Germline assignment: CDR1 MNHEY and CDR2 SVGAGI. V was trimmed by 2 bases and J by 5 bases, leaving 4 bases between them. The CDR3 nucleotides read TGTGCCAGCAGTTACCCGGACGAGCAGTACTTC. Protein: CASSYPDEQYF.

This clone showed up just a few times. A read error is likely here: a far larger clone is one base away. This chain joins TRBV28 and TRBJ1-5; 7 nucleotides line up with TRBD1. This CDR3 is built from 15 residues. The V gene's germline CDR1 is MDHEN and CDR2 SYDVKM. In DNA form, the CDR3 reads TGTGCCGCCTTGGGGGCAACAGGGGCGGATCACCCCCAGCATTTT. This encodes CAALGATGADHPQHF. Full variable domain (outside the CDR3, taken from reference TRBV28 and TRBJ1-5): DVKVTQSSRYLVKRTGEKVFLECVQDMDHENMFWYRQDPGLGLRLIYFSYDVKMKEKGDIPEGYSVSREKKERFSLILESASTNQTSMYLCAALGATGADHPQHFGDGTRLSIL.

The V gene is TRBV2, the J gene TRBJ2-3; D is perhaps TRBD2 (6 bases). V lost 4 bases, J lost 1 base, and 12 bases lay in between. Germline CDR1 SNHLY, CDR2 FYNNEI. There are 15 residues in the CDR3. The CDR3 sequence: CASSVAARRTDTQYF. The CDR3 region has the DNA TGTGCCAGCAGTGTAGCGGCTAGACGCACAGATACGCAGTATTTT.

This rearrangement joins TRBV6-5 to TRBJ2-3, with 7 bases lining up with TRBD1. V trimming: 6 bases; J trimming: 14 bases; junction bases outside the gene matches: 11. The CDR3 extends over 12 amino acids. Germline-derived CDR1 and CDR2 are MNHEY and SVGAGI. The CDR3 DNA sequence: TGTGCCAGCAGCTACCCTGCACAGGGGAGGTATTTT. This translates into CASSYPAQGRYF.

The CDR3 loop is CAITDSAGGYNEQFF. For the CDR3, the DNA is TGTGCCATCACGGATTCAGCGGGGGGGTACAATGAGCAGTTCTTC. The J gene is TRBJ2-1, the V gene TRBV10-3, with 10 bases lining up with TRBD2. The germline V gene encodes CDR1 ENHRY and CDR2 SYGVKD. CDR3 length: 15 residues. The ends lost 7 bases at V and 4 bases at J; junction bases unmatched: 7.

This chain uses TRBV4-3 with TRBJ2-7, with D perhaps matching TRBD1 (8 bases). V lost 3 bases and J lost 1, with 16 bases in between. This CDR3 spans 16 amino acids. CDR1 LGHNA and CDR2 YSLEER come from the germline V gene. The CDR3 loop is CASSQRAGTGSYEQYF. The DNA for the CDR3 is TGCGCCAGCAGCCAGAGAGCGGGGACAGGTTCCTACGAGCAGTACTTC.

The CDR3 DNA reads as TGTGCCAGCCTCGGCGCTCCACAGGGATACGTGACCTTC. It translates to CASLGAPQGYVTF. The chain combines TRBV28 with TRBJ1-2; D possibly corresponds to TRBD1 (6 bases). CDR3 length: 13 amino acids. Germline CDR1 is MDHEN and CDR2 is SYDVKM. Trimming removed 8 bases from V and 14 bases from J, with 24 bases in between.